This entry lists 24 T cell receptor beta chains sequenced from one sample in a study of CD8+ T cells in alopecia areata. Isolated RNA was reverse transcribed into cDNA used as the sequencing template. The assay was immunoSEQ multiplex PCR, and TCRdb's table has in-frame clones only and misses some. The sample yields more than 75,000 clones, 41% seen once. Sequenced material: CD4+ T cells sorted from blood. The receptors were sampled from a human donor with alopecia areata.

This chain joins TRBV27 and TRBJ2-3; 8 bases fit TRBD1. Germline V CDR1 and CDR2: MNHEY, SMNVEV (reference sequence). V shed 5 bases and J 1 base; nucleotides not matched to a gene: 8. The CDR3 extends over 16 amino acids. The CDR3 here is CASSLTGALRTDTQYF. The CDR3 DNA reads TGTGCCAGCAGTCTGACAGGGGCCCTACGCACAGATACGCAGTATTTT.

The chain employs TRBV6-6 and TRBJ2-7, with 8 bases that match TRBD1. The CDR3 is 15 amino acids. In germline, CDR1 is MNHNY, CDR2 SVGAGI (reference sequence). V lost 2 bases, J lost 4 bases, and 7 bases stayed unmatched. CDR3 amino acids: CASSYGQGTRYEQYF. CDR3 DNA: TGTGCCAGCAGTTACGGACAGGGTACTCGATACGAGCAGTACTTC.

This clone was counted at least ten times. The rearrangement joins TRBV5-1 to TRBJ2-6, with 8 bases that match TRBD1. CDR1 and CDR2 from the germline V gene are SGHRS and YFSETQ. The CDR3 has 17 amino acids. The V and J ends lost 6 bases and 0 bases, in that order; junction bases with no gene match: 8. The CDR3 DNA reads TGCGCCAGCACCGCAGGGGGCGTAAGCTCTGGGGCCAACGTCCTGACTTTC. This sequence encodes CASTAGGVSSGANVLTF.

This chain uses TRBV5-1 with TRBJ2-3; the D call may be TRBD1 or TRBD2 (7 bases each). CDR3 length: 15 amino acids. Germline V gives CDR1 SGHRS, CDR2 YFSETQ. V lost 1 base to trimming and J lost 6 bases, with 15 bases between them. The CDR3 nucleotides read TGCGCCAGCAGCTTGATATCCAGGGGGGGCGATACGCAGTATTTT. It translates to CASSLISRGGDTQYF.

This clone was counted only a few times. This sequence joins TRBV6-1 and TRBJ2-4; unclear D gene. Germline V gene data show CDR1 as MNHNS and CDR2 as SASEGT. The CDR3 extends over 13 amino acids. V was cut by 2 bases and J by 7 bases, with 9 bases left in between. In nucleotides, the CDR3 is TGTGCCAGCAGTGAATCGGCAAACAACATTCAGTACTTC. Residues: CASSESANNIQYF.

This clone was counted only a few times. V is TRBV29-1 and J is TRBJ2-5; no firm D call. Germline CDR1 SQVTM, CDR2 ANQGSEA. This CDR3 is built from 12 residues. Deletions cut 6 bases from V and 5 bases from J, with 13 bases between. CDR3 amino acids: CSVEHLQETQYF. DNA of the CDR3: TGCAGCGTGGAACACCTACAGGAGACCCAGTACTTC.

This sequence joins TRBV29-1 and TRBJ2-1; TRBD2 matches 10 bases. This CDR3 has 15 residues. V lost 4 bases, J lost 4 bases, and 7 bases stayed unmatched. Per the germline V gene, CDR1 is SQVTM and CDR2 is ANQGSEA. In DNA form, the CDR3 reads TGCAGCGTTGTAGTACTAGCGGGAAATTACAATGAGCAGTTCTTC. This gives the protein CSVVVLAGNYNEQFF.

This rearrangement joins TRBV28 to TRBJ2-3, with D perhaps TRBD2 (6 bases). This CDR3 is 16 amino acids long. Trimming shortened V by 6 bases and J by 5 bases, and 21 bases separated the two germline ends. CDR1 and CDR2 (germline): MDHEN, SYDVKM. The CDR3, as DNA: TGTGCCAGCAGGACTTTAGTCCCCGGGAGTAGAGATACGCAGTATTTT. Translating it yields CASRTLVPGSRDTQYF.

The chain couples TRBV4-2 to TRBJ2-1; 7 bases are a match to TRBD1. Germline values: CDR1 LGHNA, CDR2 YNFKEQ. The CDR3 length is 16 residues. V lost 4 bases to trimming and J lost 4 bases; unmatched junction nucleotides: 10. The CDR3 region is CASSRSQGQAYNEQFF. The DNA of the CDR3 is TGTGCCAGCAGCCGATCACAGGGGCAGGCTTACAATGAGCAGTTCTTC.

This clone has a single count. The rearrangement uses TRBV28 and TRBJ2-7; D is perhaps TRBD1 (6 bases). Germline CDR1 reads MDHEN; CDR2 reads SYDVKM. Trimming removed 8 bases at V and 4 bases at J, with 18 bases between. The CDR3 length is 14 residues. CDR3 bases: TGTGCCAGCTCGATCAGGGGTCTTGTATACGAGCAGTACTTC. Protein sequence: CASSIRGLVYEQYF.

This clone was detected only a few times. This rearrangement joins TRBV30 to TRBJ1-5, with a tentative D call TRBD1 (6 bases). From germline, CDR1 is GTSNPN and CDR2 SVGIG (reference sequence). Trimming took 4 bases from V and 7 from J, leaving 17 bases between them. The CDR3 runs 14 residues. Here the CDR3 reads CAWTLARGGQPQHF. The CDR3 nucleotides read TGTGCCTGGACATTAGCCAGGGGAGGCCAGCCCCAGCATTTT.

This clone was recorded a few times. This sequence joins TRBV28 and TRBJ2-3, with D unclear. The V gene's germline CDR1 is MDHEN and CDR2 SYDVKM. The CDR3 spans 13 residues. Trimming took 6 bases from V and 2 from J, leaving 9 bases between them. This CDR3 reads CASRTQDTDTQYF. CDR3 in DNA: TGTGCCAGCAGGACACAAGACACAGATACGCAGTATTTT.

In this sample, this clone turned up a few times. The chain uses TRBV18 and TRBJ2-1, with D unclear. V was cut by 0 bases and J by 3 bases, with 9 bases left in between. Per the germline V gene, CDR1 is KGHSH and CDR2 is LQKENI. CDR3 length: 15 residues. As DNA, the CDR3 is TGTGCCAGCTCACCACCGTATGGGGACTACAATGAGCAGTTCTTC. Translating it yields CASSPPYGDYNEQFF.

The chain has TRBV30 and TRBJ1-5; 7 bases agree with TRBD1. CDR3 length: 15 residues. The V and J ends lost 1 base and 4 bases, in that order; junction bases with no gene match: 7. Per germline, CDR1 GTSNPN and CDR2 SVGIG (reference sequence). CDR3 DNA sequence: TGTGCCTGGAGTGACCAGGGGGTAAGAAATCAGCCCCAGCATTTT. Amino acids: CAWSDQGVRNQPQHF.

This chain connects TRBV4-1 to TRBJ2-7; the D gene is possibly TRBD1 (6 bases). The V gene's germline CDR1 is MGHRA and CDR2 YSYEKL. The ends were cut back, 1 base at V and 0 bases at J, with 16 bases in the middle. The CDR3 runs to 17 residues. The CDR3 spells CASSQGDTYISSYEQYF. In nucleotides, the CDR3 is TGCGCCAGCAGCCAAGGGGACACATACATAAGCTCCTACGAGCAGTACTTC.

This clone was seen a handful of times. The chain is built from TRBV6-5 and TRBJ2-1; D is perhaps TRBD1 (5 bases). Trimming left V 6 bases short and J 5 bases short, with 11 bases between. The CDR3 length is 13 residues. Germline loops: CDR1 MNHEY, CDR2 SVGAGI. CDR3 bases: TGTGCCAGCAGCCGACAGCCCAACAATGAGCAGTTCTTC. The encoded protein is CASSRQPNNEQFF.

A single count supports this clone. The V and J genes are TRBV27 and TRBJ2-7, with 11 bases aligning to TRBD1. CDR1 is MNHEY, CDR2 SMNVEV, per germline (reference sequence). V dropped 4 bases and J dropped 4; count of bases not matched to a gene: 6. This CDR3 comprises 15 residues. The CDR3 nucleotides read TGTGCCAGCAGTTCACCGGGACAGGGGGTATACGAGCAGTACTTC. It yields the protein CASSSPGQGVYEQYF.

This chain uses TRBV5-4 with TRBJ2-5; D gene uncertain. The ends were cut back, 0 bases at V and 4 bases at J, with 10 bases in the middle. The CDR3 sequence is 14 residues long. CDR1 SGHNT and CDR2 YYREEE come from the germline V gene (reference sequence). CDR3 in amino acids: CASSLAGIGETQYF. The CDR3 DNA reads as TGTGCCAGCAGCTTGGCCGGAATCGGAGAGACCCAGTACTTC.

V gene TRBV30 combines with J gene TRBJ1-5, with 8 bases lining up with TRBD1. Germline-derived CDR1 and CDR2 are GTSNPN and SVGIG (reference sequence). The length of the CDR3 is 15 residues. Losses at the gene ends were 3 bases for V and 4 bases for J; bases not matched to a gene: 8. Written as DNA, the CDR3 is TGTGCCTGGAGCGGGTACCGGGACAGGAATCAGCCCCAGCATTTT. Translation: CAWSGYRDRNQPQHF.

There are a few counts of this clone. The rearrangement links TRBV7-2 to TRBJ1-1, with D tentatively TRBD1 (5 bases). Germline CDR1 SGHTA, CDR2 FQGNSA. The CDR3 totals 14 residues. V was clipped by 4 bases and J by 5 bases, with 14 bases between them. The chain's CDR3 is CASSWGERATEAFF. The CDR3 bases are TGTGCCAGCAGCTGGGGGGAAAGGGCGACTGAAGCTTTCTTT. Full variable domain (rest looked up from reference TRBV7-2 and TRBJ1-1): GAGVSQSPSNKVTEKGKDVELRCDPISGHTALYWYRQSLGQGLEFLIYFQGNSAPDKSGLPSDRFSAERTGGSVSTLTIQRTQQEDSAVYLCASSWGERATEAFFGQGTRLTVV.

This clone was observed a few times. The CDR3 loop is CASSPYREGDGYTF. In nucleotides, the CDR3 is TGTGCCAGCAGTCCATACAGGGAAGGGGATGGCTACACCTTC. This chain connects TRBV27 to TRBJ1-2, with TRBD1 as a possible D gene (6 bases). Germline CDR1 and CDR2: MNHEY and SMNVEV (reference sequence). The CDR3 has 14 amino acids. Trimming took off 5 bases at V and 6 bases at J, with 16 bases between the two ends.

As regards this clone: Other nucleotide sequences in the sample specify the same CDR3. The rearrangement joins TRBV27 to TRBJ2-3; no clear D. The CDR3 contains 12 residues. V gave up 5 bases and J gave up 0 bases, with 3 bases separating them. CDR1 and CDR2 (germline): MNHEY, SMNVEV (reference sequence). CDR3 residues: CASSRSTDTQYF. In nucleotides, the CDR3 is TGTGCCAGCAGTCGAAGCACAGATACGCAGTATTTT.

The CDR3 reads CASSAGVGNTIYF. The CDR3 DNA sequence: TGTGCCAGCAGCGCAGGGGTGGGAAACACCATATATTTT. This chain uses TRBV7-2 with TRBJ1-3, with a weak D call TRBD1 (6 bases). V lost 5 bases and J 4 bases, leaving 9 bases between the germline ends. This CDR3 spans 13 amino acids. The germline gives CDR1 SGHTA, CDR2 FQGNSA.

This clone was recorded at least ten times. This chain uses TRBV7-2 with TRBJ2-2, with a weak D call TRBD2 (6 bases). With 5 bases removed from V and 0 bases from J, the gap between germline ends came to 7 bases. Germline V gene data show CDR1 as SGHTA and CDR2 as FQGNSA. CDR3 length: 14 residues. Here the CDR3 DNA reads TGTGCCAGCAGCGGACTATCGAACACCGGGGAGCTGTTTTTT. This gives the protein CASSGLSNTGELFF.